This entry features one T cell receptor beta chain sequence. V lost 7 bases and J lost 2, with 18 bases in between. There are 15 residues in the CDR3. The germline gives CDR1 MDHEN, CDR2 SYDVKM. In the source study's methods: Estimation of nucleated cell counts relied on the amplification of reference gene primers. Generated by immunoSEQ multiplex PCR, the TCRdb table keeps only in-frame clones and is missing some. V and J calls and clone size are as listed in that table; D and trimming were resolved from the DNA. The table has 150,000 to 200,000 clones, about 81% seen once. This record belongs to a study of blood T cell repertoires in COVID-19. Study information: Whether acute or convalescent, the COVID-19 samples came from the United States, Italy and Spain.

The material sequenced was peripheral blood. V gene TRBV28 combines with J gene TRBJ2-7; a possible D gene is TRBD2 (6 bases). This receptor was taken from a human donor in a cohort sampled during active COVID-19. The CDR3 is CASTLVTGEPYEQYF. The CDR3 DNA reads TGTGCCAGCACCCTCGTGACGGGGGAGCCCTACGAGCAGTACTTC.